This entry concerns a single T cell receptor (beta chain). The antigen is unknown. The entry originates in a study of vaccination effects on CD4 cells after COVID-19. Study background: Subjects were given two BNT162b2 or mRNA-1273 vaccine doses.

Prior to sequencing, the ViraFEST assay stimulated PBMC with viral peptide pools, which expanded the antigen-specific CD4+ T cells. Subsequent to a culture period of under twelve days, CD4+ T cells were isolated. According to the study, vaccine recipients showed no prior SARS-CoV-2 infection and negative nucleocapsid antibodies. Clones were sequenced by immunoSEQ multiplex PCR, and TCRdb holds only the in-frame ones, with some missing. This sample has some 60,000 clones, with 65% to 85% found just once. This specimen consisted of CD4+ T cells from PBMCs cultured with HCoV-NL63 spike peptides, obtained before COVID-19 vaccination. This TCR was sampled from a human donor who received a COVID-19 vaccine.

The CDR3 region has the DNA TGTGCCAGCAGTTTCCGGGCGGGGGGGGTCACAGATACGCAGTATTTT. As protein: CASSFRAGGVTDTQYF. The rearrangement joins TRBV6-5 to TRBJ2-3; 9 nucleotides agree with TRBD2. CDR1 and CDR2 (germline): MNHEY, SVGAGI. CDR3 length equals 16 residues. After removal of 4 bases from V and 2 bases from J, the junction contained 7 bases not matched to a gene.